Listed below are T cell receptor beta chains from one sample, sequenced in a study of T cells in Graves' hyperthyroidism and ophthalmopathy. Each CDR3 protein is one row after TCRdb ran MiXCR on the multiplex PCR reads. Seen here are 300,000 to 450,000 distinct CDR3 sequences, approximately 15% observed once, and the top ten hold approximately 30%. Sequencing was performed on blood. These receptor sequences come from a woman between 18 and 29 years old with Graves' hyperthyroidism that later progressed to Graves' ophthalmopathy. Both conserved end residues are part of each CDR3. A D gene is named only where the DNA matches it firmly. Clone size is not always given. Where it is, it says once, few, many or a class for expanded clones.

v_call,d_call,clone_size,j_call,cdr3_nt,cdr3_aa
TRBV5-1,.,.,TRBJ2-7,TGCGCCAGCAGCTTGGGGCAGTCTAAGGAGCAGTACTTC,CASSLGQSKEQYF
TRBV28,.,many,TRBJ2-3,TGTGCCAGCAGTTTAGTCGACAGTGCTTTCACAGATACGCAGTATTTT,CASSLVDSAFTDTQYF
TRBV27,.,many,TRBJ2-7,TGTGCCAGCAGTTTAAAGGGACGCCTACCCTACGAGCAGTACTTC,CASSLKGRLPYEQYF
TRBV3-1,.,many,TRBJ2-7,TGTGCCAGCAGCCAAGATCGGGGCAGCTACGAGCAGTACTTC,CASSQDRGSYEQYF
TRBV2,TRBD2,many,TRBJ2-2,TGTGCCAGCAGTGAAGCGCGGGGGGGACCAACCGGGGAGCTGTTTTTT,CASSEARGGPTGELFF
TRBV11-3,TRBD2,many,TRBJ2-1,TGTGCCAGCAGCTTATCGACACTAGCGACAACCTACAATGAGCAGTTCTTC,CASSLSTLATTYNEQFF
TRBV27,.,many,TRBJ2-3,TGTGCCAGCAGTTTACTCCGTTCAGATACGCAGTATTTT,CASSLLRSDTQYF
TRBV27,.,many,TRBJ1-5,TGTGCCAGCAGCGAAGGATTCGGTCAGCCCCAGCATTTT,CASSEGFGQPQHF
TRBV27,.,many,TRBJ2-3,TGTGCCAGCAGTTCGTACCCAGATACGCAGTATTTT,CASSSYPDTQYF
TRBV7-2,.,many,TRBJ1-2,TGTGCCAGCAGCCGGAGCCGGGTCACAGCCCGGGCTGAAGGAGGCTACACCTTC,CASSRSRVTARAEGGYTF
TRBV11-2,TRBD1,few,TRBJ2-7,TGTGCCAGCAGCTTAGTTACAGGGGCCCCCTCCTACGAGCAGTACTTC,CASSLVTGAPSYEQYF
TRBV20-1,TRBD2,.,TRBJ2-7,TGCAGTGCTTTACTAGCGGGAGTGGACGAGCAGTACTTC,CSALLAGVDEQYF
TRBV7-9,.,many,TRBJ2-1,TGTGCCAGCAGCTTAGGGGGAAATGATTACAATGAGCAGTTCTTC,CASSLGGNDYNEQFF
TRBV9,TRBD2,.,TRBJ2-2,TGTGCCAGCAGCGCCCAAGGACTAGCGGGAACCGGGGAGCTGTTTTTT,CASSAQGLAGTGELFF
TRBV28,.,.,TRBJ2-1,TGTGCCAGCAGTAACCCACGTTTCCCACGCCTAAATGAGCAGTTCTTC,CASSNPRFPRLNEQFF
TRBV7-6,.,.,TRBJ2-2,TGTGCCAGCAGGACAGGCAGCACCGGGGAGCTGTTTTTT,CASRTGSTGELFF
TRBV7-9,.,.,TRBJ2-1,TGTGCCAGCAGCCGACTACCAGATGAGCAGTTCTTC,CASSRLPDEQFF
TRBV3-1,.,many,TRBJ2-5,TGTGCCAGCTCTTCGGGGCTAGCTGGGCGGACCCAGTACTTC,CASSSGLAGRTQYF
TRBV28,.,many,TRBJ2-3,TGTGCCAGCAGTTGGGACCTAGGGGGGGCAGGCACAGATACGCAGTATTTT,CASSWDLGGAGTDTQYF
TRBV9,TRBD2,.,TRBJ2-3,TGTGCCAGCAGCCCCCTGTCACCAGGACTAGCGGTCACAGATACGCAGTATTTT,CASSPLSPGLAVTDTQYF
TRBV7-8,.,many,TRBJ1-2,TGTGCCAGCAGCTTAACGGAGGGAGGGCTCGGAGGTGGCTACACCTTC,CASSLTEGGLGGGYTF
TRBV11-3,.,.,TRBJ2-7,TGTGCCAGCAGCGTATCCCCCGGGACTCGCACCTACGAGCAGTACTTC,CASSVSPGTRTYEQYF
TRBV9,.,many,TRBJ2-1,TGTGCCAGCAGCCAGGGCGGGGTTTACAATGAGCAGTTCTTC,CASSQGGVYNEQFF
TRBV12-3/TRBV12-4,.,many,TRBJ1-5,TGTGCCAGTACAGGGTTGGGTCAGCCCCAGCATTTT,CASTGLGQPQHF
TRBV6-1,TRBD1,many,TRBJ2-7,TGTGCCAGCAGACTCGTCCCGGGACAGGGCCCTCACGAGCAGTACTTC,CASRLVPGQGPHEQYF
TRBV4-1,TRBD2,.,TRBJ2-4,TGCGCCAGCAGCCAAGGTAAAGCGGGAGGCTTCAAAAACATTCAGTACTTC,CASSQGKAGGFKNIQYF
TRBV7-2,TRBD2,many,TRBJ2-1,TGTGCCAGCACCGGACTAGCGGGAGCTGAGCAGTTCTTC,CASTGLAGAEQFF
TRBV7-8,.,many,TRBJ2-7,TGTGCCAGCAGCTCCCTCGGCCCCGGCGGTACCTACGAGCAGTACTTC,CASSSLGPGGTYEQYF
TRBV12-3/TRBV12-4,TRBD1,few,TRBJ1-4,TGTGCCAGCAGTTTACCGGGACAGGGGGAAGAAAAACTGTTTTTT,CASSLPGQGEEKLFF
TRBV5-4,TRBD2,many,TRBJ2-3,TGTGCCAGCAGCTCTAGACTAGCGGGAGAGGGGACGCAGTATTTT,CASSSRLAGEGTQYF
TRBV18,TRBD1,.,TRBJ2-7,TGTGCCAGCTCACCTCGACCGGACAGGGGAGTAGGATACGAGCAGTACTTC,CASSPRPDRGVGYEQYF
TRBV20-1,TRBD1,many,TRBJ2-5,TGCAGTGCTAGAGATTCGGACAGGACCCAAGAGACCCAGTACTTC,CSARDSDRTQETQYF
TRBV20-1,.,.,TRBJ1-4,TGCAGTGCGATCTTGAATGAAAAACTGTTTTTT,CSAILNEKLFF
TRBV6-1,.,many,TRBJ2-7,TGTGCCAGCAGTCCCGGCATCGGGGCTTCCTACGAGCAGTACTTC,CASSPGIGASYEQYF
TRBV20-1,TRBD1,many,TRBJ2-7,TGCAGTGCTAGAAGGACAGGGCCGCTCCTCGAGCAGTACTTC,CSARRTGPLLEQYF
TRBV4-3,.,.,TRBJ2-5,TGCGCCAGCAGCCAAGAGCCAAGGGGGAGGGGGGAGACCCAGTACTTC,CASSQEPRGRGETQYF
TRBV27,TRBD2,many,TRBJ2-1,TGTGCCAGCAGTCCGGGGGGGACAAAGCAGTTCTTC,CASSPGGTKQFF
TRBV11-2,TRBD2,.,TRBJ2-7,TGTGCCAGCAGCTTACCCGGGACTAGCGGGACCTACGAGCAGTACTTC,CASSLPGTSGTYEQYF
TRBV28,TRBD1,.,TRBJ2-6,TGTGCCAGCAGTCCTAACGGCGAGGGGGCCGGGGCCAACGTCCTGACTTTC,CASSPNGEGAGANVLTF
TRBV6-1,.,.,TRBJ2-7,TGTGCCAGCAGTGAATCTAACCGGAGGGACCTGGAGCAGTACTTC,CASSESNRRDLEQYF
TRBV6-2/TRBV6-3,.,many,TRBJ2-3,TGTGCCAGCAGTTACTACGCAGCCGCAGATACGCAGTATTTT,CASSYYAAADTQYF
TRBV3-1,.,many,TRBJ2-2,TGTGCCAGCAGCCAAGGTTGGACTCCTTTAAACACCGGGGAGCTGTTTTTT,CASSQGWTPLNTGELFF
TRBV18,.,few,TRBJ2-1,TGTGCCAGCTCACCATCGAACAGTCGGAATGAGCAGTTCTTC,CASSPSNSRNEQFF
TRBV3-1,TRBD2,.,TRBJ2-4,TGTGCCAGCACCTCGGGGAGGGGAGGCAAAAACATTCAGTACTTC,CASTSGRGGKNIQYF
TRBV10-3,.,many,TRBJ1-2,TGTGCCATCAGGGACCGCAGCTATGGCTACACCTTC,CAIRDRSYGYTF
TRBV5-1,TRBD2,.,TRBJ2-7,TGCGCCAGCGCGTTCCCAGATGGCGGGGGAGAGCAGTACTTC,CASAFPDGGGEQYF
TRBV13,.,.,TRBJ1-6,TGTGCCAGCAGGGCAGGGCGATCACCCCTCCACTTT,CASRAGRSPLHF
TRBV7-9,.,.,TRBJ2-7,TGTGCCAGCAGCTTAGCGGAGACAGGGCAGTACTTC,CASSLAETGQYF